Presented here are 9 T cell receptor beta chains from one specimen sequenced in a study of T cells in Graves' hyperthyroidism and ophthalmopathy. Regions amplified from RNA transcripts were the TCR beta CDR3 regions. HTBI primers were used for first-round RT-PCR of the TCR CDR3. Using its own MiXCR run on the multiplex PCR reads, TCRdb lists one record per CDR3 protein. The table shows about 610,000 distinct CDR3 sequences, with 14% to 15% occurring only once. Sequenced sample: blood. These receptors all stem from a woman aged 40-49 years with Graves' ophthalmopathy.

This clonotype was seen a handful of times. The V and J genes are TRBV29-1 and TRBJ2-5; D is unresolved. The CDR3 totals 12 residues. Per the germline V gene, CDR1 is SQVTM and CDR2 is ANQGSEA. With 4 bases removed from V and 1 base from J, the gap between germline ends came to 7 bases. The CDR3 reads CSVVYSQETQYF. The DNA for the CDR3 is TGCAGCGTTGTGTACAGCCAAGAGACCCAGTACTTC.

This chain connects TRBV14 to TRBJ2-2; D is perhaps TRBD1 or TRBD2 (5 bases each). Germline assignment: CDR1 SGHDN and CDR2 FVKESK. The CDR3 consists of 15 residues. Deletions cut 3 bases from V and 2 bases from J, with 10 bases between. The DNA for the CDR3 is TGTGCCAGCAGCCATAATCGGGGCAACACCGGGGAGCTGTTTTTT. Its translation is CASSHNRGNTGELFF.

This clonotype was recorded many times. This chain joins TRBV29-1 and TRBJ2-5; 7 nucleotides agree with TRBD2. The CDR3 extends over 12 amino acids. Trimming removed 7 bases from V and 5 bases from J; junction bases left unmatched: 7. In germline, CDR1 is SQVTM, CDR2 ANQGSEA. The CDR3 loop reads CSAFRGGETQYF. CDR3 nucleotide sequence: TGCAGCGCCTTTCGGGGAGGGGAGACCCAGTACTTC.

This clonotype was recorded many times. The CDR3 sequence: CSAVDRGQTEAFF. DNA for the CDR3: TGCAGCGCCGTTGACAGGGGGCAAACTGAAGCTTTCTTT. The chain recombines TRBV29-1 with TRBJ1-1; TRBD1 agrees at 10 bases. The CDR3 runs to 13 residues. CDR1 and CDR2 (germline): SQVTM, ANQGSEA. Losses at the gene ends were 7 bases for V and 5 bases for J; bases not matched to a gene: 7.

The chain employs TRBV7-2 and TRBJ2-5; TRBD2 aligns across 9 bases. Germline V gives CDR1 SGHTA, CDR2 FQGNSA. V was pared by 1 base and J by 4 bases, with 4 bases of the junction left unmatched. The CDR3 runs 15 residues. The CDR3 loop reads CASSLVAGAVETQYF. Here the CDR3 DNA reads TGTGCCAGCAGCTTAGTAGCGGGAGCTGTAGAGACCCAGTACTTC.

This clonotype was counted at least ten times. The chain recombines TRBV5-5 with TRBJ1-5; TRBD1 aligns across 8 bases. The junction had 5 bases not matched to a gene; V was cut back by 1 base and J by 5 bases. CDR3 length: 15 residues. Germline CDR1 SGHKS, CDR2 YYEKEE (reference sequence). CDR3 sequence reads: CASSLFQGAYQPQHF. The CDR3 DNA reads TGTGCCAGCAGCTTGTTTCAGGGGGCCTATCAGCCCCAGCATTTT.

The chain uses TRBV11-1 and TRBJ2-6; tentative D call: TRBD2 (5 bases). Germline loops: CDR1 SGHAT, CDR2 FQDESV (reference sequence). This CDR3 spans 15 amino acids. V lost 2 bases and J lost 2, with 7 bases in between. Written as DNA, the CDR3 is TGTGCCAGCAGCTTAATGAGGGCTGGGGCCAACGTCCTGACTTTC. The encoded protein is CASSLMRAGANVLTF.

This clonotype has a count of ten or more. One end of the junction does not line up with germline, which may come from a read error. The V and J genes are TRBV6-5 and TRBJ2-2; no reliable D call. The CDR3 spans 14 residues. CDR1 and CDR2 from the germline V gene are MNHEY and SVGAGI. CDR3 in amino acids: CASRYYGTTGELFF. CDR3 DNA: TGTGCCAGCAGGTACTATGGTACCACCGGGGAGCTGTTTTTT.

This clonotype was observed at least ten times. V gene TRBV12-3 or TRBV12-4 combines with J gene TRBJ2-5; D remains ambiguous. The CDR3 sequence is 13 residues long. Trimming cost V 3 bases and J 5 bases, with 10 bases left between them. The CDR3 reads CASSFVRLETQYF. Written as DNA, the CDR3 is TGTGCCAGCAGTTTTGTGCGTTTGGAGACCCAGTACTTC.